The 4 T cell receptor beta chains listed next were all sequenced from one sample in a study of T cell repertoires in cytomegalovirus infection. Using its own MiXCR run on the reads, TCRdb lists one record per CDR3 protein. The table has about 920,000 distinct CDR3 sequences, 25% to 40% seen once. Antigens of these TCRs are unknown. Sequenced here: cultured CD8+ T cells from PBMCs, sampled from culture after CMV antigen stimulation. The receptors stem from a human donor in good health (CMV status not recorded). Some clones in this sample may be carry-over from other donors' samples.

The chain recombines TRBV24-1 with TRBJ2-7; weak D call: TRBD1 (6 bases). V lost 3 bases to trimming and J lost 3 bases, with 20 bases between them. CDR1 KGHDR and CDR2 SFDVKD come from the germline V gene. The CDR3 runs 17 residues. In DNA, the CDR3 is TGTGCCACCAGTGATCGAGACAGGTCTCCCTACTACTACGAGCAGTACTTC. This gives the protein CATSDRDRSPYYYEQYF.

There are a few counts of this clonotype. The V call is TRBV27, the J call TRBJ1-5, with TRBD1 matching 7 bases. V lost 0 bases to trimming and J lost 6 bases; unmatched junction nucleotides: 8. CDR3 length: 16 amino acids. Germline V gene data show CDR1 as MNHEY and CDR2 as SMNVEV (reference sequence). This CDR3 is CASSLSGRGSSQPQHF. DNA for the CDR3: TGTGCCAGCAGTTTATCGGGCAGGGGGTCGAGTCAGCCCCAGCATTTT.

CDR3 sequence reads: CASSPRTGRSTNEQFF. CDR3 bases: TGTGCCAGCAGCCCTCGGACAGGGCGGTCAACCAATGAGCAGTTCTTC. This rearrangement joins TRBV9 to TRBJ2-1, with TRBD1 matching over 8 bases. V lost 4 bases, J lost 6 bases, and 12 bases stayed unmatched. The CDR3 length is 16 residues. CDR1 is SGDLS, CDR2 YYNGEE, per germline.

This clonotype has just one count. The chain links TRBV13 to TRBJ2-7; 8 bases map to TRBD1. CDR1 is PRHDT and CDR2 is FYEKMQ in the germline V gene (reference sequence). This CDR3 contains 16 residues. The ends lost 4 bases at V and 2 bases at J; junction bases unmatched: 10. CDR3 nucleotides: TGTGCCAGCAGCTCTCTAGGACAGGGAAGAACCTACGAGCAGTACTTC. This translates into CASSSLGQGRTYEQYF. The full variable domain, its missing parts supplied by reference TRBV13 and TRBJ2-7, is AAGVIQSPRHLIKEKRETATLKCYPIPRHDTVYWYQQGPGQDPQFLISFYEKMQSDKGSIPDRFSAQQFSDYHSELNMSSLELGDSALYFCASSSLGQGRTYEQYFGPGTRLTVT.